The 20 T cell receptor beta chains listed next were all sequenced from one sample in a study of blood T cell repertoires in COVID-19. TCRdb's table, derived via immunoSEQ multiplex PCR, lists solely in-frame clones and lacks some. Of 250,000 or so clones in the sample, 70% to 90% were seen once. The material sequenced was peripheral blood. These receptors were taken from an elderly man with acute or convalescent COVID-19.

In this sample, this clone turned up once. V gene TRBV7-2 combines with J gene TRBJ1-5, with TRBD1 identical over 7 bases. Germline trimming cut 1 base from V and 0 bases from J; bases unmatched to any gene: 6. The germline V gene has CDR1 SGHTA and CDR2 FQGNSA. The CDR3 totals 17 residues. CDR3 coding DNA: TGTGCCAGCAGCTTAGAGGGGACAGTCTATAGCAATCAGCCCCAGCATTTT. It encodes CASSLEGTVYSNQPQHF.

CDR3 amino acids: CASSPDPGAEGYTF. In DNA, the CDR3 is TGTGCCAGCAGTCCCGATCCTGGGGCGGAGGGCTACACCTTC. The rearrangement links TRBV9 to TRBJ1-2; perhaps TRBD1 as D (5 bases). This CDR3 spans 14 amino acids. V was pared by 5 bases and J by 8 bases, with 19 bases between. The germline CDR1 and CDR2 sequences are SGDLS and YYNGEE. The variable domain in full, with the rest retrieved from reference TRBV9 and TRBJ1-2, is DSGVTQTPKHLITATGQRVTLRCSPRSGDLSVYWYQQSLDQGLQFLIQYYNGEERAKGNILERFSAQQFPDLHSELNLSSLELGDSALYFCASSPDPGAEGYTFGSGTRLTVV.

The rearrangement links TRBV11-2 to TRBJ2-1; 11 bases are shared with TRBD2. V was pared by 4 bases and J by 7 bases, with 9 bases of the junction left unmatched. CDR1 is SGHAT, CDR2 FQNNGV, per germline. This CDR3 has 16 amino acids. This CDR3 is CASSSSLAGGLNEQFF. CDR3 nucleotides: TGTGCCAGCAGCTCTAGCCTAGCGGGAGGCTTAAATGAGCAGTTCTTC. The entire variable domain, with the rest obtained from reference TRBV11-2 and TRBJ2-1, is as follows: EAGVAQSPRYKIIEKRQSVAFWCNPISGHATLYWYQQILGQGPKLLIQFQNNGVVDDSQLPKDRFSAERLKGVDSTLKIQPAKLEDSAVYLCASSSSLAGGLNEQFFGPGTRLTVL.

As for this clone: One end of the junction does not line up with germline, which may come from a read error. The chain uses TRBV11-3 and TRBJ2-2; 7 bases are a match to TRBD1. Germline V CDR1 and CDR2: SGHNT, YENEEA. The length of the CDR3 is 14 residues. The CDR3 sequence is CASKGATNTGELFF. CDR3 in DNA: TGTGCCAGCAAGGGGGCGACGAATACCGGGGAGCTGTTTTTT.

The chain couples TRBV5-1 to TRBJ1-1, with 10 bases lining up with TRBD1. V shed 3 bases and J 3 bases; nucleotides not matched to a gene: 5. The germline V gene has CDR1 SGHRS and CDR2 YFSETQ. This CDR3 region has 15 residues. The CDR3 loop is CASSSLTGGDTEAFF. CDR3 nucleotide sequence: TGCGCCAGCAGCTCCCTGACAGGGGGCGACACTGAAGCTTTCTTT.

The J gene is TRBJ1-6, the V gene TRBV7-8; D is unclear. Trimming cost V 3 bases and J 9 bases, with 9 bases left between them. Germline V gene sequence: CDR1 SGHVS, CDR2 FQNEAQ. There are 13 residues in the CDR3. DNA for the CDR3: TGTGCCAGCAGCTTCGAGGGCGGTTCACCCCTCCACTTT. It encodes CASSFEGGSPLHF.

To note about this clone: Additional DNA sequences in this sample encode the identical CDR3. The chain uses TRBV6-5 and TRBJ1-5; 9 bases are shared with TRBD1. Trimming at V came to 6 bases and at J to 0 bases, leaving 3 bases not matched to a gene. The length of the CDR3 is 15 residues. Germline loops: CDR1 MNHEY, CDR2 SVGAGI. CDR3 sequence (DNA): TGTGCCAGCAGAACGGACAGGGGTAGCAATCAGCCCCAGCATTTT. Translated: CASRTDRGSNQPQHF.

The J gene is TRBJ2-2, the V gene TRBV7-3, with TRBD2 matching over 11 bases. The CDR3 contains 16 residues. V shed 4 bases and J 0 bases; nucleotides not matched to a gene: 1. Germline V lookup: CDR1 SGHTA, CDR2 FQGTGA. The CDR3: CASSSSGGPNTGELFF. The CDR3 nucleotides read TGTGCCAGCAGCTCTAGCGGGGGGCCGAACACCGGGGAGCTGTTTTTT.

There are a few counts of this clone. The sample has other DNA sequences that encode this CDR3 too. The genes are TRBV7-2 and TRBJ2-5, with TRBD2 as a possible D gene (6 bases). Trimming removed 0 bases from V and 4 bases from J, with 9 bases in between. The germline V gene has CDR1 SGHTA and CDR2 FQGNSA. The CDR3 length is 14 residues. The CDR3 coding sequence is TGTGCCAGCAGCTTAGCGGGGGGACGAGAGACCCAGTACTTC. Its protein product is CASSLAGGRETQYF.

The chain joins TRBV6-1 to TRBJ2-7; 7 nucleotides align to TRBD1. V was pared by 9 bases and J by 5 bases, with 7 bases of the junction left unmatched. The CDR3 loop spans 12 amino acids. CDR1 and CDR2 (germline): MNHNS, SASEGT. The CDR3 loop is CASTGVVNEQYF. The CDR3, as DNA: TGTGCCAGTACAGGGGTGGTAAACGAGCAGTACTTC.

The chain joins TRBV3-1 (or the pseudogene TRBV3-2) to TRBJ1-5; D is unresolved. The CDR3 runs 15 residues. Germline V gives CDR1 LGHDT, CDR2 YNNKEL (reference sequence). Trimming shortened V by 3 bases and J by 1 base, and 10 bases separated the two germline ends. This CDR3 is CASSQSQTSNQPQHF. Here the CDR3 DNA reads TGTGCCAGCAGCCAGTCACAGACAAGCAATCAGCCCCAGCATTTT.

The genes are TRBV5-1 and TRBJ2-2, with D possibly being TRBD1 (6 bases). V was shortened by 7 bases and J by 0 bases, with 13 bases between the two germline ends. Per the germline V gene, CDR1 is SGHRS and CDR2 is YFSETQ. This CDR3 is 15 amino acids long. This chain's CDR3 is CASVDRFPNTGELFF. The CDR3 bases are TGCGCCAGCGTAGACAGGTTCCCGAACACCGGGGAGCTGTTTTTT.

The J gene is TRBJ2-7, the V gene TRBV28; 9 positions agree with TRBD1. Germline V gene lookup returns CDR1 MDHEN and CDR2 SYDVKM. V was clipped by 6 bases and J by 7 bases; unmatched bases: 4. There are 12 residues in the CDR3. The CDR3 bases are TGTGCCAGCAGCGGACAGGGGCTAGAGCAGTACTTC. This translates into CASSGQGLEQYF.

The chain couples TRBV5-4 to TRBJ2-2; D is ambiguous. This CDR3 contains 17 residues. Trimming stripped 4 bases from V and 2 bases from J, with 18 bases between. Germline V gene data show CDR1 as SGHNT and CDR2 as YYREEE (reference sequence). The CDR3 DNA sequence: TGTGCCAGCAGCCACTTGCCTTTGTGGGCTAACACCGGGGAGCTGTTTTTT. Protein: CASSHLPLWANTGELFF.

This chain uses TRBV7-3 with TRBJ1-6, with a weak D call TRBD1 (5 bases). The CDR3 sequence is 15 residues long. Per germline, CDR1 SGHTA and CDR2 FQGTGA. The germline V and J ends were trimmed by 1 base and 6 bases, with 10 bases remaining between them. Here the CDR3 DNA reads TGTGCCAGCAGCTTAATGGGGCAGGGTAATTCACCCCTCCACTTT. Translating it yields CASSLMGQGNSPLHF.

The chain has TRBV5-5 and TRBJ1-1, with D unresolved. The V gene's germline CDR1 is SGHKS and CDR2 YYEKEE (reference sequence). The CDR3 runs to 15 residues. V was cut by 0 bases and J by 1 base, with 10 bases left in between. Here the CDR3 DNA reads TGTGCCAGCAGCTTGGGACGGAGGAAGAACACTGAAGCTTTCTTT. Translating gives CASSLGRRKNTEAFF. The full variable domain, completed using reference TRBV5-5 and TRBJ1-1, is DAGVTQSPTHLIKTRGQQVTLRCSPISGHKSVSWYQQVLGQGPQFIFQYYEKEERGRGNFPDRFSARQFPNYSSELNVNALLLGDSALYLCASSLGRRKNTEAFFGQGTRLTVV.

This clone showed up just a few times. The rearrangement uses TRBV9 and TRBJ2-1; a possible D gene is TRBD2 (7 bases). The CDR3 has 19 residues. V lost 3 bases and J lost 6, with 28 bases in between. CDR1 and CDR2 from the germline V gene are SGDLS and YYNGEE. CDR3 residues: CASSAPLGGGRASGNEQFF. Written as DNA, the CDR3 is TGTGCCAGCAGCGCACCTCTAGGGGGGGGAAGGGCTAGCGGCAATGAGCAGTTCTTC. Using reference TRBV9 and TRBJ2-1 for the parts outside the CDR3, the full variable domain is DSGVTQTPKHLITATGQRVTLRCSPRSGDLSVYWYQQSLDQGLQFLIQYYNGEERAKGNILERFSAQQFPDLHSELNLSSLELGDSALYFCASSAPLGGGRASGNEQFFGPGTRLTVL.

The rearrangement uses TRBV14 and TRBJ2-1; TRBD2 matches at 8 bases. There are 14 residues in the CDR3. CDR1 is SGHDN and CDR2 is FVKESK in the germline V gene. The ends lost 4 bases at V and 8 bases at J; junction bases unmatched: 7. The CDR3 coding sequence is TGTGCCAGCAGCCCGTTCCGGACTAGCCATGAGCAGTTCTTC. Its protein product is CASSPFRTSHEQFF.

This clone was recorded once. This sequence joins TRBV5-6 and TRBJ2-1; a weak D match, TRBD1 (6 bases). Looked up from germline, CDR1 is SGHDT and CDR2 is YYEEEE. The V gene lost 3 bases and the J gene lost 7 bases, with 14 bases spanning the gap. This CDR3 comprises 14 residues. The CDR3 loop reads CASSWDTVGNEQFF. The DNA of the CDR3 is TGTGCCAGCAGCTGGGACACGGTGGGTAATGAGCAGTTCTTC.

This chain connects TRBV19 to TRBJ2-2; 7 bases agree with TRBD2. Germline lookup yields CDR1 LNHDA and CDR2 SQIVND (reference sequence). The CDR3 runs 14 residues. J was trimmed by 6 bases and V by 3 bases; bases with no gene match: 4. The CDR3 loop is CASSIRRESGELFF. The CDR3 DNA reads TGTGCCAGTAGTATTCGGCGGGAGTCCGGGGAGCTGTTTTTT.